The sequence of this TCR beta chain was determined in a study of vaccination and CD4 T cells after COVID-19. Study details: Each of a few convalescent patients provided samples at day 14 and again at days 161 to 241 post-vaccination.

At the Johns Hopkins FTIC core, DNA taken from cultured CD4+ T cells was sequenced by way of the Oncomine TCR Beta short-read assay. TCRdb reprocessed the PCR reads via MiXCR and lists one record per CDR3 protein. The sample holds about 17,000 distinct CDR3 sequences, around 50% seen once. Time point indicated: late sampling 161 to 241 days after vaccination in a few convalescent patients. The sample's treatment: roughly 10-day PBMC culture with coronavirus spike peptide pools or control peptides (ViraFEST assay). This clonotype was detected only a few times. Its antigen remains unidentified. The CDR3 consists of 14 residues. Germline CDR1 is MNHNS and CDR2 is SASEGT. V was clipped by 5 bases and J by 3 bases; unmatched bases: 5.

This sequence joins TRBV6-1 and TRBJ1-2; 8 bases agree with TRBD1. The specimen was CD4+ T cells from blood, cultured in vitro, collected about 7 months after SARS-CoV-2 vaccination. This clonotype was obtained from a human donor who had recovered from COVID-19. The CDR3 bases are TGTGCCAGCAGTCGGGACAGGAGATACTATGGCTACACCTTC. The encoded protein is CASSRDRRYYGYTF.